These 29 T cell receptor beta chains were sequenced from one sample in a study of control samples from healthy donors and cancer patients. The assay was immunoSEQ multiplex PCR, and TCRdb's table has in-frame clones only and misses some. This repertoire shows approximately 110,000 clones, around four fifths found once; its top ten account for under 15%. Sequencing was performed on blood. The receptors stem from a woman in her forties or fifties in good health.

This chain uses TRBV19 with TRBJ1-5; the match to TRBD1 covers 7 bases. V gave up 9 bases and J gave up 6 bases; unmatched junction bases: 11. In germline, CDR1 is LNHDA, CDR2 SQIVND (reference sequence). The CDR3 contains 14 residues. CDR3 nucleotides: TGTGCCAGCTCCGACAGGGTTCAAGGTCAGCCCCAGCATTTT. As protein: CASSDRVQGQPQHF.

The rearrangement links TRBV7-3 to TRBJ2-1; 10 positions match TRBD1. The V and J ends lost 7 bases and 8 bases, in that order; junction bases with no gene match: 8. This CDR3 comprises 14 residues. Germline CDR1 reads SGHTA; CDR2 reads FQGTGA. The CDR3 loop reads CASKSGTGVDEQFF. CDR3 in DNA: TGTGCCAGCAAATCCGGGACAGGGGTAGATGAGCAGTTCTTC.

A word on this clone: Different DNA sequences within this sample yield the same CDR3. The CDR3 is CASSFAGEETQYF. For the CDR3, the DNA is TGTGCCAGCAGCTTCGCGGGAGAAGAGACCCAGTACTTC. V and J are TRBV7-2 and TRBJ2-5; the match to TRBD2 covers 7 bases. Germline trimming cut 3 bases from V and 3 bases from J; bases unmatched to any gene: 1. Germline CDR1 SGHTA, CDR2 FQGNSA. The length of the CDR3 is 13 residues.

The gene calls are TRBV2 and TRBJ1-4; TRBD1 aligns across 9 bases. Germline values: CDR1 SNHLY, CDR2 FYNNEI. Losses at the gene ends were 6 bases for V and 6 bases for J; bases not matched to a gene: 11. This CDR3 spans 16 amino acids. CDR3 protein: CASSGTGRSMYEKLFF. CDR3 nucleotides: TGTGCCAGCAGCGGGACAGGGAGGTCAATGTATGAAAAACTGTTTTTT. Supplemented by reference TRBV2 and TRBJ1-4, the full variable domain reads EPEVTQTPSHQVTQMGQEVILRCVPISNHLYFYWYRQILGQKVEFLVSFYNNEISEKSEIFDDQFSVERPDGSNFTLKIRSTKLEDSAMYFCASSGTGRSMYEKLFFGSGTQLSVL.

This rearrangement joins TRBV11-3 to TRBJ2-2; the D is unclear. CDR1 is SGHNT and CDR2 is YENEEA in the germline V gene. Trimming cost V 5 bases and J 5 bases, with 15 bases left between them. The CDR3 sequence is 15 residues long. This chain's CDR3 is CASSPGPARTGELFF. In nucleotides, the CDR3 is TGTGCCAGCAGCCCGGGCCCTGCGCGGACCGGGGAGCTGTTTTTT.

This clone was detected only a few times. The rearrangement uses TRBV7-9 and TRBJ2-7; perhaps TRBD2 as D (5 bases). The CDR3 has 14 amino acids. CDR1 and CDR2 (germline): SEHNR, FQNEAQ (reference sequence). V was pared by 1 base and J by 5 bases, with 12 bases between. In DNA, the CDR3 is TGTGCCAGCAGCTTAGTGGGAGACTTCGACGAGCAGTACTTC. Amino acid sequence: CASSLVGDFDEQYF.

V gene TRBV6-2 or TRBV6-3 combines with J gene TRBJ2-5, with 10 bases lining up with TRBD1. With 6 bases clipped from V and 5 bases from J, the junction kept 12 bases outside the gene matches. CDR1 is MNHEY and CDR2 is SVGEGT in the germline V gene. CDR3 length equals 16 residues. The CDR3 DNA is TGTGCCAGCAGCCGTACCGGGACAGGGGTAACGGAGACCCAGTACTTC. It specifies CASSRTGTGVTETQYF.

The chain has TRBV7-9 and TRBJ2-5, with 12 bases matching TRBD2. V lost 1 base, J lost 5 bases, and 8 bases stayed unmatched. CDR3 size: 17 residues. Germline loops: CDR1 SEHNR, CDR2 FQNEAQ (reference sequence). This CDR3 is CASSLGGTSGGQETQYF. The CDR3 nucleotides read TGTGCCAGCAGCTTAGGTGGTACTAGCGGGGGGCAGGAGACCCAGTACTTC.

The V and J genes are TRBV4-3 and TRBJ1-1; no clear D gene. The CDR3 has 14 residues. Germline values: CDR1 LGHNA, CDR2 YSLEER. Trimming removed 1 base from V and 2 bases from J, with 8 bases in between. The CDR3 loop reads CASSQVYSNTEAFF. CDR3 bases: TGCGCCAGCAGCCAAGTATACAGCAACACTGAAGCTTTCTTT.

This clone was seen a handful of times. The genes are TRBV19 and TRBJ2-3; tentative D call: TRBD2 (5 bases). Trimming removed 4 bases at V and 5 bases at J, with 10 bases between. Looked up from germline, CDR1 is LNHDA and CDR2 is SQIVND (reference sequence). CDR3 length: 13 amino acids. The chain's CDR3 is CASSSLRVDTQYF. The CDR3 bases are TGTGCCAGTAGTAGCTTGAGGGTAGATACGCAGTATTTT.

V usage is TRBV5-6 and J usage is TRBJ1-3; D might be TRBD1 (6 bases). With 4 bases removed from V and 0 bases from J, the gap between germline ends came to 14 bases. Germline lookup yields CDR1 SGHDT and CDR2 YYEEEE. CDR3 length equals 16 residues. Here the CDR3 reads CASSHVSGASGNTIYF. The CDR3 DNA follows: TGTGCCAGCAGCCATGTCTCGGGGGCCTCTGGAAACACCATATATTTT.

The chain carries TRBV10-2 and TRBJ1-1; no reliable D call. Trimming removed 3 bases from V and 5 bases from J, with 16 bases in between. The CDR3 has 15 amino acids. Germline assignment: CDR1 WSHSY and CDR2 SAAADI. The CDR3 nucleotides are TGCGCCAGCAGTGACCCGGGAGGGTTAGGGACTGAAGCTTTCTTT. It specifies CASSDPGGLGTEAFF.

The chain carries TRBV6-5 and TRBJ1-2; 8 nucleotides match TRBD1. The length of the CDR3 is 13 residues. V shed 7 bases, J shed 4 bases, and the junction held 5 bases outside the gene matches. Germline-derived CDR1 and CDR2 are MNHEY and SVGAGI. This CDR3 is CASTGQGFYGYTF. The CDR3 region has the DNA TGTGCCAGCACCGGACAGGGATTCTATGGCTACACCTTC.

The V gene is TRBV19, the J gene TRBJ1-4; possible D gene TRBD1, 5 bases. Trimming pared 5 bases from V and 4 bases from J, leaving 11 bases between. The CDR3 extends over 14 amino acids. Germline CDR1 reads LNHDA; CDR2 reads SQIVND (reference sequence). The DNA of the CDR3 is TGTGCCAGTAGTTTAACAGGCGATAATGAAAAACTGTTTTTT. Protein sequence: CASSLTGDNEKLFF. The full variable domain, in which reference TRBV19 and TRBJ1-4 provide the parts outside the CDR3, is DGGITQSPKYLFRKEGQNVTLSCEQNLNHDAMYWYRQDPGQGLRLIYYSQIVNDFQKGDIAEGYSVSREKKESFPLTVTSAQKNPTAFYLCASSLTGDNEKLFFGSGTQLSVL.

The chain uses TRBV19 and TRBJ2-2, with D possibly TRBD1 on 5 matching bases. Trimming stripped 3 bases from V and 0 bases from J, with 5 bases between. The CDR3 covers 14 residues. Germline V gives CDR1 LNHDA, CDR2 SQIVND (reference sequence). The CDR3 DNA sequence: TGTGCCAGTAGTATGACAGCGAACACCGGGGAGCTGTTTTTT. It is translated as CASSMTANTGELFF.

This chain joins TRBV6-2 or TRBV6-3 and TRBJ2-2; D remains unclear. The germline V gene has CDR1 MNHEY and CDR2 SVGEGT. The CDR3 sequence is 15 residues long. V lost 3 bases to trimming and J lost 4 bases, with 12 bases between them. The CDR3 reads CASSYTMAGTGELFF. As DNA, the CDR3 is TGTGCCAGCAGTTATACGATGGCAGGCACCGGGGAGCTGTTTTTT.

V is TRBV4-1 and J is TRBJ2-3; D is undetermined. Trimming removed 0 bases at V and 7 bases at J, with 8 bases between. Germline CDR1 and CDR2: MGHRA and YSYEKL. This CDR3 has 13 residues. CDR3 coding DNA: TGCGCCAGCAGCCAAGATCATGGCCATACGCAGTATTTT. Translation: CASSQDHGHTQYF.

J is TRBJ1-3 and V is TRBV4-2; D uncertain. Trimming left V 4 bases short and J 6 bases short, with 13 bases between. The CDR3 length is 14 residues. Germline V gene lookup returns CDR1 LGHNA and CDR2 YNFKEQ. CDR3 in amino acids: CASSPKAGENTIYF. The CDR3, as DNA: TGTGCCAGCAGCCCGAAGGCAGGTGAAAACACCATATATTTT.

This chain uses TRBV5-4 with TRBJ2-5; the match to TRBD1 covers 8 bases. Germline CDR1 and CDR2: SGHNT and YYREEE (reference sequence). CDR3 size: 15 residues. Trimming cost V 0 bases and J 3 bases; bases outside gene matches: 4. The CDR3 DNA follows: TGTGCCAGCAGCTTGGATCCGGACAGGGAAGAGACCCAGTACTTC. Translated, it gives CASSLDPDREETQYF.

The chain couples TRBV2 to TRBJ1-1; weak D call: TRBD1 (5 bases). With 7 bases removed from V and 5 bases from J, the gap between germline ends came to 17 bases. The CDR3 length is 14 residues. The V gene's germline CDR1 is SNHLY and CDR2 FYNNEI. The CDR3 region is CASMLDQGSTEAFF. As DNA, the CDR3 is TGTGCCAGCATGCTGGATCAGGGAAGTACTGAAGCTTTCTTT.

J is TRBJ2-7 and V is TRBV6-5; D unresolved. The V gene's germline CDR1 is MNHEY and CDR2 SVGAGI. This CDR3 contains 15 residues. V was shortened by 0 bases and J by 2 bases, with 11 bases between the two germline ends. The chain's CDR3 is CASSYSGENPYEQYF. The CDR3 DNA reads as TGTGCCAGCAGTTACTCCGGCGAGAACCCCTACGAGCAGTACTTC.

There are a few counts of this clone. The CDR3 nucleotides are TGTGCCAGTAGTATGTGGGCTAGCGGGAGTATGGATACGCAGTATTTT. Its translation is CASSMWASGSMDTQYF. The rearrangement joins TRBV19 to TRBJ2-3; 10 bases fit TRBD2. The ends lost 3 bases at V and 6 bases at J; junction bases unmatched: 9. Germline V gives CDR1 LNHDA, CDR2 SQIVND (reference sequence). This CDR3 has 16 amino acids.

The chain carries TRBV7-2 and TRBJ1-5, with TRBD1 identical over 7 bases. Per the germline V gene, CDR1 is SGHTA and CDR2 is FQGNSA. This CDR3 has 15 residues. The junction had 6 bases not matched to a gene; V was cut back by 3 bases and J by 4 bases. The CDR3 coding sequence is TGTGCCAGCAGCTTTGGAGGGGGCGGGAATCAGCCCCAGCATTTT. Translation: CASSFGGGGNQPQHF.

This chain connects TRBV7-3 to TRBJ2-2, with TRBD1 matching 7 bases. The J segment lost 0 bases and the V segment lost 5 bases, leaving 3 bases of the junction unmatched. The CDR3 runs to 15 residues. Germline loops: CDR1 SGHTA, CDR2 FQGTGA. The CDR3: CASSVGGANTGELFF. The CDR3 DNA reads TGTGCCAGCAGCGTAGGGGGCGCGAACACCGGGGAGCTGTTTTTT.

The CDR3 sequence is CAISRDYNSPLHF. The CDR3 DNA reads as TGTGCCATCAGCCGGGACTATAATTCACCCCTCCACTTT. The chain carries TRBV10-3 and TRBJ1-6; D remains unclear. This CDR3 is built from 13 residues. Germline-derived CDR1 and CDR2 are ENHRY and SYGVKD. V was cut by 6 bases and J by 3 bases, with 6 bases left in between.

The CDR3 sequence: CASSSQGALSPLHF. CDR3 nucleotides: TGTGCCAGCAGTTCTCAGGGGGCCCTCTCACCCCTCCACTTT. This sequence joins TRBV27 and TRBJ1-6, with TRBD1 matching over 8 bases. The CDR3 has 14 amino acids. Trimming at V came to 4 bases and at J to 10 bases, leaving 6 bases not matched to a gene. In germline, CDR1 is MNHEY, CDR2 SMNVEV (reference sequence).

The V and J genes are TRBV25-1 and TRBJ1-1; possibly TRBD1 for D (6 bases). The CDR3 is 14 amino acids. V was shortened by 10 bases and J by 7 bases, with 22 bases between the two germline ends. Germline CDR1 and CDR2: MGHDK and SYGVNS. DNA for the CDR3: TGTGCCACCAAGGGGCCGGGGGGCTTTGATGAAGCTTTCTTT. Translated, it gives CATKGPGGFDEAFF. The full variable domain, completed using reference TRBV25-1 and TRBJ1-1, is EADIYQTPRYLVIGTGKKITLECSQTMGHDKMYWYQQDPGMELHLIHYSYGVNSTEKGDLSSESTVSRIRTEHFPLTLESARPSHTSQYLCATKGPGGFDEAFFGQGTRLTVV.

This sequence joins TRBV6-5 and TRBJ1-5; a possible D gene is TRBD1 (6 bases). CDR3 length equals 14 residues. The germline gives CDR1 MNHEY, CDR2 SVGAGI. V was cut by 6 bases and J by 4 bases, with 13 bases left in between. The CDR3 reads CASRKTGRNQPQHF. CDR3 coding DNA: TGTGCCAGCAGGAAAACAGGGAGGAATCAGCCCCAGCATTTT.

Concerning this clone: Compared with germline, one end of the junction differs, possibly owing to a read error. The V gene is TRBV11-3, the J gene TRBJ2-5; D remains unclear. The CDR3 is 13 residues long. Germline V gives CDR1 SGHNT, CDR2 YENEEA. The CDR3 DNA sequence: TGTGCCAGCAGCTTGAACAGCCAAGAGCCCCAGTACTTC. Its protein is CASSLNSQEPQYF.